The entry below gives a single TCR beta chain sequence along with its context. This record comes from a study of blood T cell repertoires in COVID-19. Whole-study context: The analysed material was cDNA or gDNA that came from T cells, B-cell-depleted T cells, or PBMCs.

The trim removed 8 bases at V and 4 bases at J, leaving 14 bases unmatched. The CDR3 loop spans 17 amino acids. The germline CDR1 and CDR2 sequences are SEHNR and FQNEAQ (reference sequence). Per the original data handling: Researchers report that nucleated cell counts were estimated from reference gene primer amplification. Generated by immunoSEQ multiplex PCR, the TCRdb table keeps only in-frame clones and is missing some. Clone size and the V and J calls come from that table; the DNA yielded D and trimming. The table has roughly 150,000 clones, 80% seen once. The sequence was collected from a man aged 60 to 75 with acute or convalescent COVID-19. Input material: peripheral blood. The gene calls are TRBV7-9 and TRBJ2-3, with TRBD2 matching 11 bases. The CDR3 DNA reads TGTGCCAGCGACCCCTCGCATCTTAGCGGGGGGGCAGATACGCAGTATTTT. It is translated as CASDPSHLSGGADTQYF.